The 25 T cell receptor beta chains given below trace back to one sample, sequenced in a study of PD-1 blockade in mismatch repair-deficient tumors. The time point denotes: roughly 10-day in vitro stimulation with candidate neoantigen peptide 4. Only in-frame clones appear in the TCRdb table, and some are missing; sequencing was by immunoSEQ multiplex PCR. The profile shows roughly 14,000 clones, roughly 80% of them singletons. Their antigen targets remain unknown. Sample: cells cultured in vitro, taken from a patient treated with pembrolizumab. The receptors were gathered from an adult with mismatch repair-deficient cancer.

V is TRBV30 and J is TRBJ1-5, with D possibly TRBD1 on 6 matching bases. V gave up 0 bases and J gave up 4 bases, with 10 bases separating them. Germline lookup yields CDR1 GTSNPN and CDR2 SVGIG (reference sequence). The CDR3 consists of 14 residues. The CDR3 region is CAWSVARGNQPQHF. For the CDR3, the DNA is TGTGCCTGGAGTGTAGCCAGGGGTAATCAGCCCCAGCATTTT. The whole variable domain, filled in from reference TRBV30 and TRBJ1-5, reads SQTIHQWPATLVQPVGSPLSLECTVEGTSNPNLYWYRQAAGRGLQLLFYSVGIGQISSEVPQNLSASRPQDRQFILSSKKLLLSDSGFYLCAWSVARGNQPQHFGDGTRLSIL.

V usage is TRBV2 and J usage is TRBJ2-7; the D call may be TRBD1 or TRBD2 (6 bases each). CDR1 is SNHLY and CDR2 is FYNNEI in the germline V gene. Trimming removed 8 bases from V and 3 bases from J, with 23 bases in between. This CDR3 comprises 16 residues. The CDR3 here is CASRPRRGALSYEQYF. DNA of the CDR3: TGTGCCAGCCGCCCACGGAGGGGGGCCCTTAGCTACGAGCAGTACTTC.

The genes are TRBV5-4 and TRBJ2-7; D is undetermined. Germline CDR1 is SGHNT and CDR2 is YYREEE (reference sequence). This CDR3 has 14 amino acids. V lost 0 bases and J 3 bases, leaving 10 bases between the germline ends. The CDR3 here is CASSLDGPFYEQYF. CDR3 DNA sequence: TGTGCCAGCAGCTTGGATGGACCGTTCTACGAGCAGTACTTC. The full variable domain, in which reference TRBV5-4 and TRBJ2-7 provide the parts outside the CDR3, is ETGVTQSPTHLIKTRGQQVTLRCSSQSGHNTVSWYQQALGQGPQFIFQYYREEENGRGNFPPRFSGLQFPNYSSELNVNALELDDSALYLCASSLDGPFYEQYFGPGTRLTVT.

This clone occurred a few times. This chain uses TRBV7-9 with TRBJ2-2; 7 bases are a match to TRBD1. The germline V gene has CDR1 SEHNR and CDR2 FQNEAQ (reference sequence). V lost 8 bases and J lost 0; bases outside the gene matches: 3. The CDR3 contains 14 residues. The CDR3 reads CASSGTANTGELFF. CDR3 nucleotides: TGTGCCAGCTCGGGGACAGCGAACACCGGGGAGCTGTTTTTT. The full variable domain, completed using reference TRBV7-9 and TRBJ2-2, is DTGVSQNPRHKITKRGQNVTFRCDPISEHNRLYWYRQTLGQGPEFLTYFQNEAQLEKSRLLSDRFSAERPKGSFSTLEIQRTEQGDSAMYLCASSGTANTGELFFGEGSRLTVL.

Written as DNA, the CDR3 is TGTGCCTGGAGTGTCCGGGGGTTCAATTCACCCCTCCACTTT. Protein product: CAWSVRGFNSPLHF. V usage is TRBV30 and J usage is TRBJ1-6; a weak D match, TRBD1 (5 bases). This CDR3 comprises 14 residues. The V end was cut by 0 bases, the J end by 7 bases, with 10 bases between. Germline V CDR1 and CDR2: GTSNPN, SVGIG (reference sequence).

This sequence joins TRBV9 and TRBJ2-2; 10 positions agree with TRBD1. CDR3 length equals 16 residues. Germline CDR1 is SGDLS and CDR2 is YYNGEE. V was clipped by 2 bases and J by 6 bases; unmatched bases: 7. The CDR3 here is CASSVPGTGEAGELFF. The CDR3 region has the DNA TGTGCCAGCAGCGTTCCAGGGACAGGGGAGGCCGGGGAGCTGTTTTTT.

The chain joins TRBV5-1 to TRBJ2-5; 8 bases fit TRBD1. CDR1 is SGHRS and CDR2 is YFSETQ in the germline V gene. V lost 1 base and J lost 2; bases outside the gene matches: 4. The CDR3 extends over 15 amino acids. Written as DNA, the CDR3 is TGCGCCAGCAGCTTGTGGGGACAGGAACAAGAGACCCAGTACTTC. Its translation: CASSLWGQEQETQYF.

This clone has a handful of counts. This chain links TRBV14 with TRBJ2-1, with D possibly called TRBD1 or TRBD2 (5 bases each). Germline loops: CDR1 SGHDN, CDR2 FVKESK. CDR3 size: 16 residues. The ends were cut back, 5 bases at V and 6 bases at J, with 20 bases in the middle. In DNA, the CDR3 is TGTGCCAGCAGCTCGAACCGGGACGCCCCCAGCAATGAGCAGTTCTTC. It yields the protein CASSSNRDAPSNEQFF.

The rearrangement uses TRBV7-2 and TRBJ2-3; 9 nucleotides line up with TRBD2. V dropped 1 base and J dropped 4; count of bases not matched to a gene: 6. Looked up from germline, CDR1 is SGHTA and CDR2 is FQGNSA. This CDR3 comprises 16 residues. This CDR3 reads CASSLGGGRAADTQYF. Written as DNA, the CDR3 is TGTGCCAGCAGCTTAGGGGGCGGGAGGGCCGCAGATACGCAGTATTTT.

This chain uses TRBV27 with TRBJ2-1; 9 bases fit TRBD2. Losses at the gene ends were 6 bases for V and 4 bases for J; bases not matched to a gene: 7. The CDR3 covers 15 residues. The germline CDR1 and CDR2 sequences are MNHEY and SMNVEV (reference sequence). CDR3 amino acids: CASRSLAGGYNEQFF. In DNA form, the CDR3 reads TGTGCCAGCAGGTCCCTGGCGGGAGGGTACAATGAGCAGTTCTTC.

The chain combines TRBV11-3 with TRBJ2-7; D gene unclear. CDR3 size: 14 residues. V lost 2 bases and J 0 bases, leaving 8 bases between the germline ends. Germline V lookup: CDR1 SGHNT, CDR2 YENEEA. The CDR3 here is CASSLKFDSYEQYF. In DNA, the CDR3 is TGTGCCAGCAGCTTAAAGTTTGACTCCTACGAGCAGTACTTC. Full variable domain (outside the CDR3, taken from reference TRBV11-3 and TRBJ2-7): EAGVVQSPRYKIIEKKQPVAFWCNPISGHNTLYWYLQNLGQGPELLIRYENEEAVDDSQLPKDRFSAERLKGVDSTLKIQPAELGDSAVYLCASSLKFDSYEQYFGPGTRLTVT.

V is TRBV18 and J is TRBJ2-3; D gene unclear. Germline CDR1 KGHSH, CDR2 LQKENI. CDR3 size: 12 residues. Trimming removed 3 bases at V and 4 bases at J, with 5 bases between. The CDR3 DNA reads TGTGCCAGCTCACCTGGGGCAGATACGCAGTATTTT. It is translated as CASSPGADTQYF.

The V gene is TRBV30, the J gene TRBJ2-7; TRBD1 aligns across 9 bases. Germline V lookup: CDR1 GTSNPN, CDR2 SVGIG (reference sequence). The CDR3 has 14 residues. With 0 bases clipped from V and 4 bases from J, the junction kept 4 bases outside the gene matches. The CDR3, as DNA: TGTGCCTGGAGTGTCGACAGGGGGTGGTACGAGCAGTACTTC. Translated: CAWSVDRGWYEQYF.

V gene TRBV4-1 combines with J gene TRBJ2-1; no reliable D call. V was cut by 1 base and J by 6 bases, with 4 bases left in between. Germline CDR1 MGHRA, CDR2 YSYEKL. The CDR3 runs to 12 residues. This chain's CDR3 is CASSQVGNEQFF. For the CDR3, the DNA is TGCGCCAGCAGCCAAGTCGGCAATGAGCAGTTCTTC.

The rearrangement links TRBV7-9 to TRBJ1-2; 7 positions agree with TRBD1. In germline, CDR1 is SEHNR, CDR2 FQNEAQ (reference sequence). The CDR3 has 16 residues. V was pared by 0 bases and J by 8 bases, with 12 bases of the junction left unmatched. The CDR3 DNA follows: TGTGCCAGCAGCTTAGCTCCTTTAGACAGGGCGGAAGGCTACACCTTC. Its protein product is CASSLAPLDRAEGYTF.

This chain connects TRBV7-2 to TRBJ2-3, with TRBD2 as a possible D gene (6 bases). CDR1 and CDR2 from the germline V gene are SGHTA and FQGNSA. The V end lost 1 base, the J end lost 0 bases, and 14 bases lay between the germline ends. There are 17 residues in the CDR3. The CDR3 DNA reads TGTGCCAGCAGCTTAGGGGGCGGGGATACTAGCACAGATACGCAGTATTTT. Translating it yields CASSLGGGDTSTDTQYF.

The chain has TRBV5-4 and TRBJ2-2; the D is unclear. This CDR3 contains 14 residues. Trimming left V 1 base short and J 4 bases short, with 8 bases between. Germline V gene sequence: CDR1 SGHNT, CDR2 YYREEE (reference sequence). CDR3 bases: TGTGCCAGCAGCTTGCCTTTGAGCACCGGGGAGCTGTTTTTT. It yields the protein CASSLPLSTGELFF.

The rearrangement links TRBV29-1 to TRBJ1-2; TRBD1 matches at 7 bases. After removal of 3 bases from V and 6 bases from J, the junction contained 7 bases not matched to a gene. Germline V gene data show CDR1 as SQVTM and CDR2 as ANQGSEA. The CDR3 has 13 residues. The CDR3 nucleotides are TGCAGCGTTGATCCCAGACAGGGTAATGGCTACACCTTC. Translating gives CSVDPRQGNGYTF.

V and J are TRBV6-5 and TRBJ2-7; D ambiguous. The germline gives CDR1 MNHEY, CDR2 SVGAGI. Trimming took off 5 bases at V and 2 bases at J, with 16 bases between the two ends. This CDR3 region has 15 residues. The CDR3 nucleotides are TGTGCCAGCAGTAGGGCGGCCTACGTAGCCTACGAGCAGTACTTC. Translation gives CASSRAAYVAYEQYF.

V usage is TRBV5-1 and J usage is TRBJ1-2; 7 bases align to TRBD1. CDR3 length: 12 residues. The germline gives CDR1 SGHRS, CDR2 YFSETQ. The V and J ends lost 5 bases and 8 bases, in that order; junction bases with no gene match: 6. The CDR3 sequence is CASSYQGGGYTF. The CDR3 nucleotides are TGCGCCAGCAGTTACCAGGGGGGCGGCTACACCTTC.

V is TRBV27 and J is TRBJ2-1; unclear D gene. This CDR3 contains 11 residues. Per the germline V gene, CDR1 is MNHEY and CDR2 is SMNVEV (reference sequence). Trimming removed 4 bases at V and 8 bases at J, with 6 bases between. CDR3 residues: CASSSWDEQFF. DNA of the CDR3: TGTGCCAGCAGTTCTTGGGATGAGCAGTTCTTC.

This clone has only one observation. This rearrangement joins TRBV4-1 to TRBJ1-1, with a tentative D call TRBD1 (6 bases). Germline loops: CDR1 MGHRA, CDR2 YSYEKL. This CDR3 region has 16 residues. V lost 0 bases, J lost 4 bases, and 15 bases lay in between. The CDR3 reads CASSQDEGVIGTEAFF. In DNA, the CDR3 is TGCGCCAGCAGCCAAGATGAGGGGGTAATAGGCACTGAAGCTTTCTTT.

The gene calls are TRBV18 and TRBJ2-2; 7 nucleotides align to TRBD2. With 2 bases clipped from V and 5 bases from J, the junction kept 5 bases outside the gene matches. The CDR3 length is 15 residues. In germline, CDR1 is KGHSH, CDR2 LQKENI. CDR3 loop: CASSPGRERTGELFF. The CDR3 coding sequence is TGTGCCAGCTCACCAGGGCGGGAGCGAACCGGGGAGCTGTTTTTT.

J is TRBJ2-3 and V is TRBV27; 10 nucleotides agree with TRBD1. The germline gives CDR1 MNHEY, CDR2 SMNVEV (reference sequence). The CDR3 covers 14 residues. V lost 6 bases to trimming and J lost 4 bases; unmatched junction nucleotides: 4. The CDR3 spells CASRVTGGPDTQYF. The CDR3 DNA reads TGTGCCAGCAGAGTGACAGGGGGCCCAGATACGCAGTATTTT.

The gene calls are TRBV5-1 and TRBJ1-4; D gene uncertain. The germline V and J ends were trimmed by 5 bases and 4 bases, with 15 bases remaining between them. The CDR3 runs 15 residues. CDR1 SGHRS and CDR2 YFSETQ come from the germline V gene. CDR3 region: CASRSLSFGNEKLFF. CDR3 DNA: TGCGCCAGCAGAAGTTTGAGTTTCGGTAATGAAAAACTGTTTTTT.